This paragraph covers one T cell receptor beta chain sequence. Its antigen is not identified. Per germline, CDR1 MNHEY and CDR2 SVGEGT. Trimming shortened V by 7 bases and J by 3 bases, and 8 bases separated the two germline ends. The CDR3 is made up of 12 amino acids. Isolated per sample were at least 7 million PBMCs. A second about 7 to 11 cycle PCR used barcoded and J-beta primers. TCRdb passed the 5' RACE reads through MiXCR, listing each CDR3 protein once. Of around 1,900,000 distinct CDR3 sequences in the sample, about two fifths are singletons; the top ten hold roughly 24%. The entry originates in a study of blood T cells in healthy people across ages. Study-wide findings and caveats: It was not possible, with unsorted PBMCs, to conclusively compare naive and antigen-experienced cells.

The clonotype was recovered from a human donor in good health. Source material: blood. The chain links TRBV6-2 or TRBV6-3 to TRBJ2-3; the D gene could be TRBD1 or TRBD2 (5 bases each). CDR3 in DNA: TGTGCCAGCAAAGAGGGGACAGATACGCAGTATTTT. Translated: CASKEGTDTQYF.